This is a list of T cell receptor beta chains from one sample in a study of blood T cell repertoires in COVID-19. Produced via immunoSEQ multiplex PCR; TCRdb's table is partial and in-frame only. The data show 200,000 to 250,000 clones, roughly 85% seen once. The specimen was PBMCs or T cells enriched from blood (not recorded which). The receptors were sampled from a woman between 35 and 50 years old with acute COVID-19. CDR3s include the opening cysteine and the closing phenylalanine or tryptophan. Each record gives: clone size, CDR3 length, V gene, D gene, J gene, CDR3 protein, CDR3 DNA. A D gene is named only where the DNA matches it firmly. Clone size appears in some rows only: once, few, many, or a class for an expanded clone.

>.|17|TRBV28|.|TRBJ2-2
CASSPFPARGNTGELFF
TGTGCCAGCAGCCCTTTCCCAGCCAGAGGGAACACCGGGGAGCTGTTTTTT
>.|14|TRBV24-1|.|TRBJ1-5
CATSDNGQNQPQHF
TGTGCCACCAGTGACAACGGACAGAATCAGCCCCAGCATTTT
>.|11|TRBV30|.|TRBJ2-1
CAWRRGGVQFF
TGTGCCTGGAGACGAGGTGGCGTCCAGTTCTTC
>.|14|TRBV6-2/TRBV6-3|.|TRBJ2-1
CASTPRLINNEQFF
TGTGCCAGCACCCCGAGGCTTATAAACAATGAGCAGTTCTTC
>.|16|TRBV7-6|.|TRBJ2-5
CASSYLGGGRSETQYF
TGTGCCAGCAGCTACCTGGGGGGCGGGAGATCAGAGACCCAGTACTTC
>.|15|TRBV5-4|TRBD1|TRBJ1-3
CASSRGTGGMNTIYF
TGTGCCAGCAGCAGAGGGACAGGGGGGATGAACACCATATATTTT
>few|13|TRBV6-5|.|TRBJ2-1
CASFDLGYNEQFF
TGTGCCAGCTTCGACTTGGGCTACAATGAGCAGTTCTTC
>.|14|TRBV28|.|TRBJ2-2
CASSLYLTGGELFF
TGTGCCAGCAGTTTATATCTTACGGGCGGGGAGCTGTTTTTT
>.|17|TRBV27|TRBD2|TRBJ2-1
CASSPRPASGRGNEQFF
TGTGCCAGCAGTCCCCGCCCAGCTAGCGGGAGGGGGAATGAGCAGTTCTTC
>.|12|TRBV6-6|.|TRBJ2-2
CASHRNTGELFF
TGTGCCAGTCACAGGAACACCGGGGAGCTGTTTTTT
>.|14|TRBV9|TRBD2|TRBJ2-1
CASSVLAGSDEQFF
TGTGCCAGCAGCGTACTAGCGGGATCGGATGAGCAGTTCTTC
>.|16|TRBV14|TRBD1|TRBJ1-3
CASSQGTGGAGNTIYF
TGTGCCAGCAGCCAAGGGACAGGGGGTGCCGGAAACACCATATATTTT
>.|14|TRBV20-1|.|TRBJ2-1
CSASIGRSYNEQFF
TGCAGTGCTAGTATCGGCAGGTCCTACAATGAGCAGTTCTTC
>.|16|TRBV18|.|TRBJ2-1
CASSLSLLKRDNEQFF
TGTGCCAGCTCACTCTCACTCCTAAAGAGGGACAATGAGCAGTTCTTC
>.|16|TRBV28|.|TRBJ1-3
CASSLPHPTAGNTIYF
TGTGCCAGCAGTTTACCGCACCCAACTGCGGGAAACACCATATATTTT